The sequence of this T cell receptor beta chain was determined in a study of blood T cell repertoires in COVID-19. Study-level information: PBMCs, B-cell-depleted T cells, or T cells provided the cDNA or gDNA that made up the material.

In the source study's methods: By means of reference gene primer amplification, nucleated cell counts were estimated. Profiled with immunoSEQ multiplex PCR; TCRdb holds only in-frame clones, not every one. V, J and clone size are taken as reported in that table, and D and trimming were inferred from the DNA itself. The table records 160,000 or so clones, more than 65% of them present only once. This clone appeared a few times. The junction departs from the called germline gene at one end, perhaps through a read error. The CDR3 contains 13 residues. The sequenced sample consisted of peripheral blood. The clonotype originates from a woman between 55 and 75 years old with COVID-19, enrolled during active disease. The chain has TRBV12-3 or TRBV12-4 and TRBJ1-2; 7 bases match TRBD1. The CDR3 sequence: CASILFGTDGYTF. CDR3 DNA: TGTGCCAGCATTTTATTCGGGACAGACGGCTACACCTTC.